The 9 T cell receptor beta chains below were found in one sample sequenced in a study of blood T cell repertoires in COVID-19. Only in-frame clones appear in the TCRdb table, and some are missing; sequencing was by immunoSEQ multiplex PCR. The sample records 300,000 to 350,000 clones, approximately 91% being singletons. Sequencing was performed on PBMCs or T cells enriched from blood (not recorded which). The source is a woman aged 25 to 39 who had been exposed to COVID-19.

This chain uses TRBV4-2 with TRBJ2-3; 9 nucleotides align to TRBD2. The ends lost 3 bases at V and 2 bases at J; junction bases unmatched: 12. The CDR3 has 18 residues. Germline V gives CDR1 LGHNA, CDR2 YNFKEQ. DNA of the CDR3: TGTGCCAGCAGCCAGATCGGACGGGGACTAGCATACACAGATACGCAGTATTTT. Translation: CASSQIGRGLAYTDTQYF.

The rearrangement links TRBV4-1 to TRBJ1-1, with 8 positions matching TRBD1. Per germline, CDR1 MGHRA and CDR2 YSYEKL. CDR3 size: 13 residues. The ends lost 7 bases at V and 5 bases at J; junction bases unmatched: 6. The CDR3: CASTDRVMTEAFF. The CDR3, as DNA: TGCGCCAGCACGGACAGGGTGATGACTGAAGCTTTCTTT.

This chain joins TRBV5-4 and TRBJ1-1; D may be TRBD1 (6 bases). CDR3 length: 15 residues. Trimming shortened V by 4 bases and J by 1 base, and 14 bases separated the two germline ends. Germline V gene lookup returns CDR1 SGHNT and CDR2 YYREEE (reference sequence). CDR3 nucleotides: TGTGCCAGCAGCGGAGCAGGGGCCGAGAACACTGAAGCTTTCTTT. Translation: CASSGAGAENTEAFF.

V and J are TRBV5-4 and TRBJ1-6, with a weak D call TRBD1 (5 bases). Per germline, CDR1 SGHNT and CDR2 YYREEE (reference sequence). This CDR3 spans 18 amino acids. V was trimmed by 4 bases and J by 7 bases, leaving 24 bases between them. The CDR3 DNA sequence: TGTGCCAGCAGCGTCCCCTTTGACAGCCTGGGGAGGAATTCACCCCTCCACTTT. It translates to CASSVPFDSLGRNSPLHF.

The chain joins TRBV6-4 to TRBJ2-1, with D unclear. CDR1 and CDR2 (germline): MRHNA, SNTAGT. CDR3 length: 15 residues. The germline V and J ends were trimmed by 0 bases and 7 bases, with 13 bases remaining between them. CDR3 DNA sequence: TGTGCCAGCAGTGACTCGAGGTCCCCGGCGAATGAGCAGTTCTTC. Amino acids: CASSDSRSPANEQFF.

The CDR3 region is CASSPRTGVYEKLFF. The CDR3, as DNA: TGTGCCAGCAGCCCCCGGACAGGGGTCTATGAAAAACTGTTTTTT. This chain connects TRBV11-3 to TRBJ1-4, with 9 bases lining up with TRBD1. CDR3 length equals 15 residues. In germline, CDR1 is SGHNT, CDR2 YENEEA. V gave up 5 bases and J gave up 6 bases; unmatched junction bases: 7. Full variable domain (rest looked up from reference TRBV11-3 and TRBJ1-4): EAGVVQSPRYKIIEKKQPVAFWCNPISGHNTLYWYLQNLGQGPELLIRYENEEAVDDSQLPKDRFSAERLKGVDSTLKIQPAELGDSAVYLCASSPRTGVYEKLFFGSGTQLSVL.

The rearrangement links TRBV28 to TRBJ1-3; TRBD1 matches 9 bases. Germline CDR1 is MDHEN and CDR2 is SYDVKM. V was pared by 6 bases and J by 0 bases, with 3 bases of the junction left unmatched. The CDR3 has 15 amino acids. CDR3 sequence (DNA): TGTGCCAGCAGACGGGACAGGGTCTCTGGAAACACCATATATTTT. Translated, it gives CASRRDRVSGNTIYF. Full variable domain (remainder filled in from reference TRBV28 and TRBJ1-3): DVKVTQSSRYLVKRTGEKVFLECVQDMDHENMFWYRQDPGLGLRLIYFSYDVKMKEKGDIPEGYSVSREKKERFSLILESASTNQTSMYLCASRRDRVSGNTIYFGEGSWLTVV.

Only one count was recorded for this clone. The chain combines TRBV7-2 with TRBJ1-4, with D uncertain. Germline values: CDR1 SGHTA, CDR2 FQGNSA. Trimming took off 6 bases at V and 7 bases at J, with 15 bases between the two ends. This CDR3 comprises 14 residues. CDR3 amino acids: CASRRAGGVEKLFF. As DNA, the CDR3 is TGTGCCAGCAGAAGAGCGGGCGGGGTTGAAAAACTGTTTTTT.

The chain carries TRBV5-4 and TRBJ2-1, with 10 bases matching TRBD2. J gave up 10 bases and V 4 bases, and 11 bases lay outside the gene matches. The germline CDR1 and CDR2 sequences are SGHNT and YYREEE (reference sequence). The CDR3 extends over 15 amino acids. CDR3 bases: TGTGCCAGCAGCGACAGCGGGGGGGCGTATGGGGAGCAGTTCTTC. This codes for CASSDSGGAYGEQFF.